A selection of T cell receptor beta chains follows, all from one sample in a study of T-cell memory formation after mild COVID-19. Using its own MiXCR run on the 5' RACE reads, TCRdb lists one record per CDR3 protein. The table records about 340,000 distinct CDR3 sequences, approximately 16% of them present only once. Sequencing was done on a sample of PBMCs or a T cell subset sorted from them (not recorded which). These receptors were taken from a man aged 18 to 30 who had mild COVID-19 (a few samples of this study predate the infection). Cell type and time point are not known. Each CDR3 is given with its conserved first and last residue. The size entry is marked missing in some rows and otherwise reads once, few, many or a size class.

CDR3 protein | V gene | clone size
CASSHLGRSGELFF | TRBV4-1 | .
CASSPNLESTDTQYF | TRBV18 | many
CASSGQLLSEEQFF | TRBV7-9 | few
CASSTGAGADTQYF | TRBV5-1 | few
CASSLVAGLSTDTQYF | TRBV7-2 | many
CSASRDRTTEAFF | TRBV20-1 | many
CASSFGLQRGNTIYF | TRBV11-1 | few
CASSGLPGELFF | TRBV19 | few
CASSQGSGGAPGELFF | TRBV4-2 | .
CASTSTRGRFF | TRBV28 | few
CSAAGTDDQPQHF | TRBV20-1 | .
CASSPSSRFGRSYNEQFF | TRBV6-5 | few
CASSRSLGDTQYF | TRBV4-1 | .
CASSQPSGGRNEQFF | TRBV4-3 | many
CASKIRGQTAPLHF | TRBV7-2 | few
CAIRGGSTDTQYF | TRBV10-3 | .
CASSLNFLVRNTEAFF | TRBV5-1 | few
CASSWGDRAEKLFF | TRBV5-1 | .
CASSSRTGDTAFF | TRBV27 | many
CASSLQAAPQETQYF | TRBV5-1 | few
CASSLTVREKLFF | TRBV5-1 | few
CASSLSGGAQNEQFF | TRBV7-3 | .
CASSYSALLGADTQYF | TRBV6-5 | .